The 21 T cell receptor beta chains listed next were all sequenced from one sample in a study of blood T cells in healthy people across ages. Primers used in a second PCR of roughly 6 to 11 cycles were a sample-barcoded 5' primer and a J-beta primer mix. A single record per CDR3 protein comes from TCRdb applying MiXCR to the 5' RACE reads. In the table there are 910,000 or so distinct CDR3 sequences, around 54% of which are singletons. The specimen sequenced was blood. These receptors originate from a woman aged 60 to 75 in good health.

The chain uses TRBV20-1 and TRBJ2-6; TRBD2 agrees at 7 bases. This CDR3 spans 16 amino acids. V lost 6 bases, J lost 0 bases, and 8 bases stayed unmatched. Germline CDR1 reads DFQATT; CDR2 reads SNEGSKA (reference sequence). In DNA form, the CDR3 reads TGCAGTGCAGTGGGGAGGGATCGCTCTGGGGCCAACGTCCTGACTTTC. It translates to CSAVGRDRSGANVLTF.

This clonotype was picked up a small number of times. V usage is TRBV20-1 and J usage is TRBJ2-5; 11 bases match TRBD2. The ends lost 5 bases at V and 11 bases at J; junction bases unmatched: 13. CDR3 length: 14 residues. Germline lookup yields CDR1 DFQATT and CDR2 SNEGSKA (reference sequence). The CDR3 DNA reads TGCAGTGCTGGGACTAGCGGCAAGAGGGCTGAGCAGTACTTC. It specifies CSAGTSGKRAEQYF.

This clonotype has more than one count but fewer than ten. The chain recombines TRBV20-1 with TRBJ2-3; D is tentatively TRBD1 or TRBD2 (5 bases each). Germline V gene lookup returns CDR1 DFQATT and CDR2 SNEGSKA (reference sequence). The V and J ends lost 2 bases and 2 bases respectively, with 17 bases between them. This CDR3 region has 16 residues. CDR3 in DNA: TGCAGTGCTAGAAATGGTGAGGGGCTGACCACAGATACGCAGTATTTT. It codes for CSARNGEGLTTDTQYF.

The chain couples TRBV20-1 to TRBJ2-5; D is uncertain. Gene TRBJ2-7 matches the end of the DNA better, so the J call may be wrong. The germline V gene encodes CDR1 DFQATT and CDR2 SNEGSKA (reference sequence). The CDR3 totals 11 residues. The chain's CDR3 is CSALRASEQYF. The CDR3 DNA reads TGCAGTGCCCTCCGGGCTAGCGAGCAGTACTTC.

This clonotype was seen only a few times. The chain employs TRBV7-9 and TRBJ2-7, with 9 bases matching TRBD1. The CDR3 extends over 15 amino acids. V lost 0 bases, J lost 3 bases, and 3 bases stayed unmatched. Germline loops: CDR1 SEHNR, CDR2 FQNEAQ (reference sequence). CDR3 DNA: TGTGCCAGCAGCTTAGCAGGGGACAGGGTCTACGAGCAGTACTTC. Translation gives CASSLAGDRVYEQYF.

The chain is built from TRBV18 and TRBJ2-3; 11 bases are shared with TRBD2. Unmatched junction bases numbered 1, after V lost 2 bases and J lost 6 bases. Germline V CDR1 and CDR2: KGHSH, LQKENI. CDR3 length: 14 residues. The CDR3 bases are TGTGCCAGCTCACCATGGACTAGCGGGGATACGCAGTATTTT. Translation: CASSPWTSGDTQYF.

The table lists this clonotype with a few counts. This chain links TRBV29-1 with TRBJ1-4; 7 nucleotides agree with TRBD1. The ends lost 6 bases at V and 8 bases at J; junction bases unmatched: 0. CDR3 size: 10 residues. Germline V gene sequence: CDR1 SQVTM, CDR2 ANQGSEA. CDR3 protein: CSVGQEKLFF. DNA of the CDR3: TGCAGCGTGGGACAGGAAAAACTGTTTTTT.

DNA for the CDR3: TGTGCCAGCAGTTACTCGAGGTCTGTGGGGGGGAACAATGAGCAGTTCTTC. Protein: CASSYSRSVGGNNEQFF. The chain links TRBV6-5 to TRBJ2-1; 7 bases map to TRBD2. This CDR3 is built from 17 residues. V lost 0 bases and J lost 5; bases outside the gene matches: 10. Looked up from germline, CDR1 is MNHEY and CDR2 is SVGAGI.

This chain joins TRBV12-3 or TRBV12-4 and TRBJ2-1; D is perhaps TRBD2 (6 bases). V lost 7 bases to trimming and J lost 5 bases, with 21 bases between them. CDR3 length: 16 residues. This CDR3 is CASIRGTSTIHNEQFF. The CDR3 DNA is TGTGCCAGCATCCGAGGGACTTCCACCATACACAATGAGCAGTTCTTC.

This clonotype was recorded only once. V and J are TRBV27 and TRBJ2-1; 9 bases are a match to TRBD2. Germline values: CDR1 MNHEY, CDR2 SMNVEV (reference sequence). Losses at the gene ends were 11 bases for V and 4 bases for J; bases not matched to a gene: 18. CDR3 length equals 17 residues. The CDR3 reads CAGKVPSAGGLYNEQFF. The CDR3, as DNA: TGTGCCGGCAAGGTCCCGTCGGCGGGAGGGTTATACAATGAGCAGTTCTTC.

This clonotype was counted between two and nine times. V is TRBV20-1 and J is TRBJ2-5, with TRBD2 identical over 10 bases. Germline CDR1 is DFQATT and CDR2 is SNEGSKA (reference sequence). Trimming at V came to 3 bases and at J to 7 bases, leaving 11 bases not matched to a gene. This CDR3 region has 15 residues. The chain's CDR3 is CSASGASGRGGTQYF. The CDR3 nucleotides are TGCAGTGCTAGTGGGGCTAGCGGGAGAGGAGGGACCCAGTACTTC.

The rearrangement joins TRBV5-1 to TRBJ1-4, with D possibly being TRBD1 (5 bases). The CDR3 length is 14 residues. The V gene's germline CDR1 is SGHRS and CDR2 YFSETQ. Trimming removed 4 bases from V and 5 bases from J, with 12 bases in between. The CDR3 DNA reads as TGCGCCAGCAGCACGACAGACCTAAATGAAAAACTGTTTTTT. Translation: CASSTTDLNEKLFF.

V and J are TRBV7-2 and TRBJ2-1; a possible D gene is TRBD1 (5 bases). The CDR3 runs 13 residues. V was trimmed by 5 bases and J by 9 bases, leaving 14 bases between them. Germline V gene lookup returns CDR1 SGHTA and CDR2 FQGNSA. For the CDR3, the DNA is TGTGCCAGCAGCCCTATAGGGGTCGGTGAGCAGTTCTTC. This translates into CASSPIGVGEQFF.

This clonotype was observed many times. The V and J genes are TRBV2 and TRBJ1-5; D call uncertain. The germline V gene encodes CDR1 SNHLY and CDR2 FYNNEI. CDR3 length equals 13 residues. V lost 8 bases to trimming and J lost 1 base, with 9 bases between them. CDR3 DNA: TGTGCCAGCGCACCGCCAAGCAATCAGCCCCAGCATTTT. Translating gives CASAPPSNQPQHF. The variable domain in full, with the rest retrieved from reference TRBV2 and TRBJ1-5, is EPEVTQTPSHQVTQMGQEVILRCVPISNHLYFYWYRQILGQKVEFLVSFYNNEISEKSEIFDDQFSVERPDGSNFTLKIRSTKLEDSAMYFCASAPPSNQPQHFGDGTRLSIL.

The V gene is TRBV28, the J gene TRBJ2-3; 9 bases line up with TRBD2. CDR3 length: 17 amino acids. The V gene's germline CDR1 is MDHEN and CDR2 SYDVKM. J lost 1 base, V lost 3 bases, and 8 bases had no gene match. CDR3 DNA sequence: TGTGCCAGCAGTTTTTTTCCGGCGGGAGGGGGCACAGATACGCAGTATTTT. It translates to CASSFFPAGGGTDTQYF.

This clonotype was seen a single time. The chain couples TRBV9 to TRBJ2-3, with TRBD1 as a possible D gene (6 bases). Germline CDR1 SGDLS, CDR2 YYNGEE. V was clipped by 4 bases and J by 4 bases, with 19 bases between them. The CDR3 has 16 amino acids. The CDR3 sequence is CASSPLGIGGADTQYF. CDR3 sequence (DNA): TGTGCCAGCAGCCCTCTAGGGATTGGGGGCGCAGATACGCAGTATTTT. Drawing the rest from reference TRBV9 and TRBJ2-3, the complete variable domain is DSGVTQTPKHLITATGQRVTLRCSPRSGDLSVYWYQQSLDQGLQFLIQYYNGEERAKGNILERFSAQQFPDLHSELNLSSLELGDSALYFCASSPLGIGGADTQYFGPGTRLTVL.

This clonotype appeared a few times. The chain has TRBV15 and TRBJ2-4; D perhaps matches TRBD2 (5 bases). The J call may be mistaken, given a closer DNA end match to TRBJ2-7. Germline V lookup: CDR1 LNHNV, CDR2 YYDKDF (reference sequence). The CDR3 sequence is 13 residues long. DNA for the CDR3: TGTGCCACCAGCAGAGTAGAAGAGGGCGAGCAGTACTTC. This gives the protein CATSRVEEGEQYF.

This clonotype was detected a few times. Written as DNA, the CDR3 is TGTGCCAGCAGCCCCAACAGGATCGGTGAGACCCAGTACTTC. This translates into CASSPNRIGETQYF. The chain combines TRBV11-1 with TRBJ2-5, with D perhaps matching TRBD1 (5 bases). CDR1 and CDR2 from the germline V gene are SGHAT and FQDESV (reference sequence). The V and J ends lost 5 bases and 5 bases respectively, with 15 bases between them. The length of the CDR3 is 14 residues.

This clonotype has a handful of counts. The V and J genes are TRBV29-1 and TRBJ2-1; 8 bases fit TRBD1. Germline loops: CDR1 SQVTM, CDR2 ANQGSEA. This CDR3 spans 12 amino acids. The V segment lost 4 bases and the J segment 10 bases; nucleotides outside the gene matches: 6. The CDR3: CSVGTGGTEQFF. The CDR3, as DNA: TGCAGCGTTGGAACAGGGGGGACAGAGCAGTTCTTC.

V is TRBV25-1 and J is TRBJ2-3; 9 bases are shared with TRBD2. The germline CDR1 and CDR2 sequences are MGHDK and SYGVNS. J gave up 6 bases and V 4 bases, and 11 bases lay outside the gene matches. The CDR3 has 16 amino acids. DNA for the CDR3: TGTGCCAGCAGTGTCCAGACTAGCGGAGGGGGGGATACGCAGTATTTT. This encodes CASSVQTSGGGDTQYF.

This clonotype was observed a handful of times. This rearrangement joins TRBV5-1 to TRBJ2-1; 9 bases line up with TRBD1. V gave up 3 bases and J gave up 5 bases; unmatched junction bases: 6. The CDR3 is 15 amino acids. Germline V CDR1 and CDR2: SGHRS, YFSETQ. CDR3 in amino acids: CASSSGQGMNNEQFF. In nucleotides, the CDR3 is TGCGCCAGCAGCTCGGGACAGGGAATGAACAATGAGCAGTTCTTC.